A selection of T cell receptor beta chains follows, all from one sample in a study of vaccination and CD4 T cells after COVID-19. For these TCRs, the target antigens are not known. Using its own MiXCR run on the PCR reads, TCRdb lists one record per CDR3 protein. Among 7,600 or so distinct CDR3 sequences listed, approximately 50% were seen once. The specimen was CD4+ T cells from blood, cultured in vitro. The receptors shown here come from a human donor who had recovered from COVID-19. The CDR3 runs from the conserved cysteine through the conserved F or W. D genes are given only for firm matches. Only part of the rows carry a size: once, few, many, or a class if the clone is expanded.

len,j_gene,d_gene,v_gene,abundance,CDR3nt,CDR3aa
16,TRBJ1-5,TRBD1,TRBV7-2,-,TGTGCCAGCAGCCTAGGACAGGGGGTTGAGAATCAGCCCCAGCATTTT,CASSLGQGVENQPQHF
11,TRBJ1-2,-,TRBV6-2/TRBV6-3,few,TGTGCCAGCAGACAACTATCGGGCTACACCTTC,CASRQLSGYTF
14,TRBJ2-3,-,TRBV6-1,-,TGTGCCAGCAGTGAAGGATTCGGGTCCGATACGCAGTATTTT,CASSEGFGSDTQYF
14,TRBJ1-2,-,TRBV6-2/TRBV6-3,-,TGTGCCAGCAGTTACCCCGCGGAACACTATGGCTACACCTTC,CASSYPAEHYGYTF
15,TRBJ1-5,-,TRBV4-2,-,TGTGCCAGCAGCCAGAACGGACTTAGCAATCAGCCCCAGCATTTT,CASSQNGLSNQPQHF
16,TRBJ2-1,TRBD2,TRBV7-2,-,TGTGCCAGCAGCTTCCGACTAGCGGGGTACTACAATGAGCAGTTCTTC,CASSFRLAGYYNEQFF
13,TRBJ2-7,TRBD2,TRBV27,-,TGTGCCAGCAGTTTACGGCGGGGGTTCGAGCAGTACTTC,CASSLRRGFEQYF
13,TRBJ1-1,TRBD1,TRBV15,few,TGTGCCACCAGACAGGGGTCCCACACTGAAGCTTTCTTT,CATRQGSHTEAFF
15,TRBJ1-3,TRBD1,TRBV10-3,-,TGTGCCATCAGGGAGACAGGGATCTCCGGAAACACCATATATTTT,CAIRETGISGNTIYF
15,TRBJ2-3,TRBD1,TRBV7-9,once,TGTGCCAGCAGTTATATGGGACAGGGCACAGATACGCAGTATTTT,CASSYMGQGTDTQYF
17,TRBJ1-1,TRBD1,TRBV12-3/TRBV12-4,-,TGTGCCAGCAGATTAGACAGGGGAAACTTCATGAACACTGAAGCTTTCTTT,CASRLDRGNFMNTEAFF
12,TRBJ2-7,-,TRBV2,-,TGTGCCAGCAACCAGGGACCCTACGAGCAGTACTTC,CASNQGPYEQYF
12,TRBJ2-5,TRBD2,TRBV2,-,TGTGCCAGCAGGGGACTACAAGAGACCCAGTACTTC,CASRGLQETQYF
15,TRBJ2-3,TRBD2,TRBV19,-,TGTGCCAGTAGTACTGGACTAGCGGGGGGGGATACGCAGTATTTT,CASSTGLAGGDTQYF
13,TRBJ1-1,-,TRBV27,few,TGTGCCAGCAGTTTATCCAGGTATACTGAAGCTTTCTTT,CASSLSRYTEAFF
14,TRBJ1-5,TRBD1,TRBV7-8,-,TGTGCCAGCAGCAGCGGACAGGGTTATCAGCCCCAGCATTTT,CASSSGQGYQPQHF